This T cell receptor beta chain was recovered during a study of T cells in tuberculosis. About the study: IGRA-negative adolescents, IGRA-positive adolescents with latent tuberculosis and adults with active tuberculosis formed this South African cohort. Findings and limits, study-wide: Active tuberculosis TCR-alpha repertoires lay closer to GMM-specific TCRs than IGRA-negative controls, suggesting clonal expansion. Active tuberculosis patients had shorter CDR3-alpha; the beta difference was nonsignificant. Selection depended on which cryopreserved specimens were available.

About this clone: Its cognate antigen is unknown.

Repertoires were generated with immunoSEQ multiplex PCR, while TCRdb's copy carries only in-frame clones and drops some. The sample lists tens of thousands of clones; about 95% were seen once. The material sequenced was PBMCs. This clonotype originated in a donor aged 10 to 29 with latent tuberculosis or without tuberculosis infection.

Written as DNA, the CDR3 is TGTGCCAGCAGCTCACCGGGACAGGGGATCGGGTTGAACACCGGGGAGCTGTTTTTT. This codes for CASSSPGQGIGLNTGELFF. The chain uses TRBV13 and TRBJ2-2; 10 positions match TRBD1. The germline V gene has CDR1 PRHDT and CDR2 FYEKMQ (reference sequence). The CDR3 covers 19 residues. V dropped 4 bases and J dropped 1; count of bases not matched to a gene: 12. The full variable domain, in which reference TRBV13 and TRBJ2-2 provide the parts outside the CDR3, is AAGVIQSPRHLIKEKRETATLKCYPIPRHDTVYWYQQGPGQDPQFLISFYEKMQSDKGSIPDRFSAQQFSDYHSELNMSSLELGDSALYFCASSSPGQGIGLNTGELFFGEGSRLTVL.